This T cell receptor (beta chain) was recovered during a study of blood T cell repertoires in COVID-19. Study overall: PBMCs, B-cell-depleted T cells, or T cells were the source of the cDNA or gDNA that made up the material.

The CDR3 sequence is 13 residues long. Trimming pared 2 bases from V and 6 bases from J, leaving 8 bases between. Per the germline V gene, CDR1 is SGHDT and CDR2 is YYEEEE. Generated by immunoSEQ multiplex PCR, the TCRdb table keeps only in-frame clones and is missing some. The sample has about 190,000 clones, about 81% seen once. This study enrolled people aged 18 to 89 from under 25 US geographic areas. Clinical histories supplied by participants themselves formed the basis of cohort assignment. This TCR derives from a woman in her 30s who had recovered from COVID-19. The specimen sequenced was PBMCs or T cells enriched from blood (not recorded which). The rearrangement links TRBV5-6 to TRBJ2-2; maybe TRBD1 (6 bases). In DNA, the CDR3 is TGTGCCAGCAGCTTCCCAGGGGCCGGGGAGCTGTTTTTT. This encodes CASSFPGAGELFF.